The clone carrying this TCR beta chain was observed a handful of times. Authors' processing steps: Nucleated cell number was recorded as an estimate derived from reference gene primer amplification. The assay was immunoSEQ multiplex PCR, and TCRdb's table has in-frame clones only and misses some. V and J calls and clone size are as listed in that table; D and trimming were resolved from the DNA. Here the sample spans 180,000 or so clones, about 80% being singletons. The CDR3 spans 16 residues. V lost 6 bases and J 3 bases, leaving 20 bases between the germline ends. In germline, CDR1 is SGHTA, CDR2 FQGNSA. The record originates from a study of blood T cell repertoires in COVID-19. In the study overall: Specimens from acute and convalescent COVID-19 originated in the United States, Italy and Spain. Sources were T cells, B-cell-depleted T cells, or PBMCs; the material itself was cDNA or gDNA.

Clinical history reported by participants formed the basis on which cohorts were assigned. The receptor's source is a man in his fifties or sixties who had been exposed to COVID-19. The chain has TRBV7-2 and TRBJ1-2; D is undetermined. Sequencing input: PBMCs or T cells enriched from blood (not recorded which). The chain's CDR3 is CASSSGISGVYYGYTF. CDR3 bases: TGTGCCAGCAGTTCGGGGATTTCAGGAGTCTACTATGGCTACACCTTC.